A selection of T cell receptor beta chains follows, all from one sample in a study of blood T cell repertoires in COVID-19. This table comes from immunoSEQ multiplex PCR, and its TCRdb copy is limited to in-frame clones, with some not included. The sample has roughly 32,000 clones, 80% to 90% seen once. What was sequenced was peripheral blood. These receptors came from a man aged 55 to 70 with active COVID-19. CDR3s include the opening cysteine and the closing phenylalanine or tryptophan. A D gene is named only where the DNA matches it firmly. Clone size appears in some rows only: once, few, many, or a class for an expanded clone.

J: TRBJ1-2; D: NA; size: NA; V: TRBV11-2; CDR3: CASSLVTQGAGYTF; DNA: TGTGCCAGCAGCTTAGTCACCCAGGGTGCTGGCTACACCTTC
J: TRBJ1-6; D: NA; size: NA; V: TRBV4-1; CDR3: CASSQDLTKHPLHF; DNA: TGCGCCAGCAGCCAAGACCTTACCAAGCACCCCCTCCACTTT
J: TRBJ2-3; D: NA; size: NA; V: TRBV18; CDR3: CASSTGPGGTDTQYF; DNA: TGTGCCAGCTCTACAGGTCCAGGGGGCACAGATACGCAGTATTTT
J: TRBJ2-7; D: TRBD2; size: NA; V: TRBV18; CDR3: CASSPRTSGSGDEQYF; DNA: TGTGCCAGCTCCCCCAGGACTAGCGGGAGCGGGGACGAGCAGTACTTC
J: TRBJ2-7; D: NA; size: NA; V: TRBV20-1; CDR3: CSAFYYEQYF; DNA: TGCAGTGCTTTCTACTACGAGCAGTACTTC
J: TRBJ2-1; D: NA; size: once; V: TRBV4-2; CDR3: CASSPTWAGRSYNEQFF; DNA: TGTGCCAGCAGCCCTACCTGGGCGGGACGCTCCTACAATGAGCAGTTCTTC
J: TRBJ2-2; D: NA; size: NA; V: TRBV4-2; CDR3: CASSHRPQTNTGELFF; DNA: TGTGCCAGCAGCCACCGCCCCCAAACTAACACCGGGGAGCTGTTTTTT
J: TRBJ1-2; D: TRBD1; size: NA; V: TRBV18; CDR3: CASSPVTGLDYGYTF; DNA: TGTGCCAGCTCACCAGTGACAGGGCTAGACTATGGCTACACCTTC
J: TRBJ1-1; D: NA; size: NA; V: TRBV7-8; CDR3: CASSQQGRDTEAFF; DNA: TGTGCCAGCAGCCAACAGGGAAGGGACACTGAAGCTTTCTTT
J: TRBJ2-1; D: NA; size: NA; V: TRBV5-1; CDR3: CASSLAQRRPYNEQFF; DNA: TGCGCCAGCAGCTTGGCCCAACGGAGACCCTACAATGAGCAGTTCTTC
J: TRBJ2-3; D: NA; size: NA; V: TRBV9; CDR3: CASSVEGRGGLAVDTQYF; DNA: TGTGCCAGCAGCGTAGAAGGCAGGGGAGGGTTGGCAGTGGATACGCAGTATTTT
J: TRBJ1-3; D: NA; size: NA; V: TRBV19; CDR3: CASSLQGDGNTIYF; DNA: TGTGCCAGTAGTCTGCAGGGTGATGGAAACACCATATATTTT
J: TRBJ2-7; D: NA; size: NA; V: TRBV4-3; CDR3: CASSQDWVRAEQYF; DNA: TGCGCCAGCAGCCAAGATTGGGTGAGGGCAGAGCAGTACTTC
J: TRBJ2-1; D: TRBD1; size: NA; V: TRBV19; CDR3: CASSGLRTGMGGEQFF; DNA: TGTGCCAGTAGTGGGCTGAGGACAGGGATGGGGGGTGAGCAGTTCTTC
J: TRBJ2-2; D: TRBD2; size: few; V: TRBV29-1; CDR3: CSVALAANTGELFF; DNA: TGCAGCGTTGCGCTAGCGGCTAACACCGGGGAGCTGTTTTTT
J: TRBJ1-2; D: NA; size: NA; V: TRBV29-1; CDR3: CSVEDSRRDYGYTF; DNA: TGCAGCGTTGAGGACAGTAGACGGGACTATGGCTACACCTTC
J: TRBJ2-5; D: NA; size: NA; V: TRBV19; CDR3: CASSRALDTETQYF; DNA: TGTGCCAGTAGTAGGGCCCTGGACACAGAGACCCAGTACTTC
J: TRBJ1-1; D: NA; size: NA; V: TRBV7-8; CDR3: CASSLALGPYVAAFF; DNA: TGTGCCAGCAGCTTAGCACTAGGGCCTTACGTAGCAGCTTTCTTT
J: TRBJ2-5; D: TRBD1; size: NA; V: TRBV3-1/TRBV3-2; CDR3: CASSLRTGGYRETQYF; DNA: TGTGCCAGCAGCCTAAGGACAGGGGGCTACAGGGAGACCCAGTACTTC
J: TRBJ1-6; D: TRBD1; size: NA; V: TRBV12-3/TRBV12-4; CDR3: CASSLTGTAPLHF; DNA: TGTGCCAGCAGTTTGACAGGGACTGCCCCCCTCCACTTT
J: TRBJ2-2; D: NA; size: NA; V: TRBV4-3; CDR3: CASSQARTVYPGELFF; DNA: TGCGCCAGCAGCCAAGCGCGGACAGTCTACCCCGGGGAGCTGTTTTTT
J: TRBJ2-5; D: TRBD1; size: NA; V: TRBV7-8; CDR3: CASSPDRAQETQYF; DNA: TGTGCCAGCAGCCCGGACAGGGCTCAAGAGACCCAGTACTTC
J: TRBJ2-5; D: TRBD2; size: NA; V: TRBV9; CDR3: CASSADRTSGFQETQYF; DNA: TGTGCCAGCAGCGCCGACAGGACTAGCGGGTTCCAAGAGACCCAGTACTTC
J: TRBJ2-5; D: TRBD2; size: NA; V: TRBV3-1/TRBV3-2; CDR3: CASSWTSGGNRGETQYF; DNA: TGTGCCAGCAGCTGGACTAGCGGGGGCAATAGGGGGGAGACCCAGTACTTC
J: TRBJ1-1; D: NA; size: NA; V: TRBV13; CDR3: CASSLEVVGGFTEAFF; DNA: TGTGCCAGCAGCTTAGAGGTCGTCGGGGGTTTCACTGAAGCTTTCTTT
J: TRBJ1-4; D: NA; size: NA; V: TRBV6-6; CDR3: CASSRGQINEKLFF; DNA: TGTGCCAGCAGTAGAGGACAGATTAATGAAAAACTGTTTTTT
J: TRBJ2-3; D: TRBD2; size: NA; V: TRBV5-6; CDR3: CASSSPPAGVGYF; DNA: TGTGCCAGCAGCTCCCCCCCAGCGGGGGTCGGGTATTTT
J: TRBJ1-1; D: TRBD1; size: NA; V: TRBV7-2; CDR3: CASSLWDRELDF; DNA: TGTGCCAGCAGCTTATGGGACAGGGAGCTGGACTTT
J: TRBJ2-2; D: NA; size: once; V: TRBV9; CDR3: CASSVEGGNTGELFF; DNA: TGTGCCAGCAGCGTAGAGGGAGGGAACACCGGGGAGCTGTTTTTT
J: TRBJ1-3; D: NA; size: NA; V: TRBV7-9; CDR3: CAGTDPGNTIYF; DNA: TGTGCCGGAACAGATCCTGGAAACACCATATATTTT
J: TRBJ1-2; D: NA; size: NA; V: TRBV6-5; CDR3: CASSYKREMNYGYTF; DNA: TGTGCCAGCAGTTACAAGCGGGAAATGAACTATGGCTACACCTTC
J: TRBJ2-3; D: TRBD1; size: NA; V: TRBV7-9; CDR3: CASSHGQGGPDTQYF; DNA: TGTGCCAGCAGTCATGGACAGGGTGGGCCAGATACGCAGTATTTT
J: TRBJ1-1; D: NA; size: NA; V: TRBV7-8; CDR3: CASSLGGGLEAFF; DNA: TGTGCCAGCAGCTTAGGGGGAGGGTTGGAAGCTTTCTTT
J: TRBJ2-3; D: NA; size: NA; V: TRBV12-5; CDR3: CASGLVLGGTDTQYF; DNA: TGTGCTAGTGGTTTGGTACTCGGAGGTACAGATACGCAGTATTTT
J: TRBJ1-4; D: NA; size: NA; V: TRBV7-9; CDR3: CASSLELRQATNEKLFF; DNA: TGTGCCAGCAGCTTAGAACTAAGACAGGCAACTAATGAAAAACTGTTTTTT
J: TRBJ1-1; D: NA; size: NA; V: TRBV27; CDR3: CASSLLGRGEAFF; DNA: TGTGCCAGCAGTTTACTGGGCCGAGGGGAAGCTTTCTTT
J: TRBJ2-3; D: TRBD2; size: once; V: TRBV5-3; CDR3: CARGTPPSGGRSSTDTQYF; DNA: TGTGCCAGAGGCACGCCCCCTAGCGGGGGCCGCTCTAGCACAGATACGCAGTATTTT
J: TRBJ2-5; D: TRBD1; size: NA; V: TRBV6-5; CDR3: CASNEPRTGKETQYF; DNA: TGTGCCAGCAACGAACCGAGGACAGGGAAAGAGACCCAGTACTTC
J: TRBJ1-6; D: NA; size: few; V: TRBV15; CDR3: CATTPRGGATLHF; DNA: TGTGCCACCACCCCGAGGGGGGGGGCGACCCTCCACTTT
J: TRBJ2-1; D: TRBD2; size: once; V: TRBV6-5; CDR3: CASSYVRGGGEQFF; DNA: TGTGCCAGCAGTTACGTGCGGGGGGGCGGTGAGCAGTTCTTC
J: TRBJ1-2; D: NA; size: NA; V: TRBV6-5; CDR3: CASRESSGYGYTF; DNA: TGTGCCAGCAGGGAGTCCTCGGGCTATGGCTACACCTTC
J: TRBJ1-4; D: NA; size: NA; V: TRBV7-2; CDR3: CASSLRTGIEKLFF; DNA: TGTGCCAGCAGCTTACGGACGGGAATCGAAAAACTGTTTTTT
J: TRBJ1-2; D: TRBD1; size: NA; V: TRBV6-5; CDR3: CASSYGTGNYGYTF; DNA: TGTGCCAGCAGTTACGGGACAGGGAACTATGGCTACACCTTC
J: TRBJ1-2; D: NA; size: NA; V: TRBV10-3; CDR3: CAISERGGYTF; DNA: TGTGCCATCAGTGAACGGGGGGGCTACACCTTC
J: TRBJ2-2; D: TRBD1; size: NA; V: TRBV4-3; CDR3: CASSRGDRNTGELFF; DNA: TGCGCCAGCAGCCGAGGGGACAGGAACACCGGGGAGCTGTTTTTT
J: TRBJ2-2; D: TRBD1; size: few; V: TRBV4-1; CDR3: CASSQLTGGTGELFF; DNA: TGCGCCAGCAGCCAACTTACAGGGGGCACCGGGGAGCTGTTTTTT
J: TRBJ2-3; D: TRBD2; size: NA; V: TRBV12-3/TRBV12-4; CDR3: CASSSRGTDTQYF; DNA: TGTGCCAGCAGTTCGCGGGGGACAGATACGCAGTATTTT
J: TRBJ2-5; D: TRBD2; size: NA; V: TRBV29-1; CDR3: CSALLAGEETQYF; DNA: TGCAGCGCTTTACTAGCGGGAGAAGAGACCCAGTACTTC
J: TRBJ1-2; D: NA; size: NA; V: TRBV7-6; CDR3: CASSPLGGRNYGYTF; DNA: TGTGCCAGCAGCCCCCTTGGGGGCCGAAACTATGGCTACACCTTC
J: TRBJ1-1; D: NA; size: NA; V: TRBV19; CDR3: CASNPQQGAASTEAFF; DNA: TGTGCCAGTAACCCCCAACAGGGAGCGGCGAGCACTGAAGCTTTCTTT
J: TRBJ2-1; D: TRBD2; size: NA; V: TRBV5-1; CDR3: CASSSMAGDGYNEQFF; DNA: TGCGCCAGCAGCTCTATGGCGGGAGATGGATACAATGAGCAGTTCTTC
J: TRBJ2-1; D: TRBD1; size: NA; V: TRBV24-1; CDR3: CATSETGVNEQFF; DNA: TGTGCCACCAGTGAGACAGGGGTGAATGAGCAGTTCTTC
J: TRBJ2-2; D: TRBD1; size: NA; V: TRBV3-1/TRBV3-2; CDR3: CASSLRKGQGAGELFF; DNA: TGTGCCAGCAGCCTAAGGAAGGGACAGGGGGCCGGGGAGCTGTTTTTT
J: TRBJ2-7; D: NA; size: NA; V: TRBV18; CDR3: CASSRTVYEQYF; DNA: TGTGCCAGCTCACGGACTGTCTACGAGCAGTACTTC
J: TRBJ1-1; D: NA; size: NA; V: TRBV2; CDR3: CASSSLTAQNTEAFF; DNA: TGTGCCAGCAGTTCCCTGACAGCCCAGAACACTGAAGCTTTCTTT